A selection of T cell receptor beta chains follows, all from one sample in a study of blood T cell repertoires in COVID-19. Assay used: immunoSEQ multiplex PCR; TCRdb lists only in-frame clones, some missing. The sample has over 100,000 clones, around four fifths seen once; the top ten hold under 5.5%. The sample comprised peripheral blood. The receptors here all came from a man aged 55 to 70 with acute or convalescent COVID-19. The CDR3 runs from the conserved cysteine through the conserved F or W. The order of the fields is CDR3 DNA, CDR3 protein, V gene, J gene, D gene, clone size. The D gene is left open where the match is weak. Expanded clones get a size class; other rows say once, few or many, or leave the size out.

cdr3_nt: TGTGCCAGCAGTTCTACAGGGGATGGCTACACCTTC
cdr3_aa: CASSSTGDGYTF
v_call: TRBV12-3/TRBV12-4
j_call: TRBJ1-2
d_call: TRBD1
clone_size: -

cdr3_nt: TGTGCCAGCAGCCAAGAGCGGCGGGGTACGGCTTTCTTT
cdr3_aa: CASSQERRGTAFF
v_call: TRBV14
j_call: TRBJ1-1
d_call: -
clone_size: -

cdr3_nt: TGTGCCAGCAGAGGACAGGTGGTCTACGAGCAGTACTTC
cdr3_aa: CASRGQVVYEQYF
v_call: TRBV6-5
j_call: TRBJ2-7
d_call: TRBD1
clone_size: -

cdr3_nt: TGTGCCAGCAGTTTAATGGGAGGACAGCCCCAGCATTTT
cdr3_aa: CASSLMGGQPQHF
v_call: TRBV12-3/TRBV12-4
j_call: TRBJ1-5
d_call: -
clone_size: few

cdr3_nt: TGTGCCAGCAGCTTGACAGGGTCGACCTCTGGAAACACCATATATTTT
cdr3_aa: CASSLTGSTSGNTIYF
v_call: TRBV5-6
j_call: TRBJ1-3
d_call: -
clone_size: few

cdr3_nt: TGTGCCAGCAGCCACGAGGACAGGGGGCCCGACGAGCAGTACTTC
cdr3_aa: CASSHEDRGPDEQYF
v_call: TRBV4-2
j_call: TRBJ2-7
d_call: TRBD1
clone_size: -

cdr3_nt: TGTGCCAGCAGCTCGGCGTACGACAGGATCAATGAAAAACTGTTTTTT
cdr3_aa: CASSSAYDRINEKLFF
v_call: TRBV5-6
j_call: TRBJ1-4
d_call: -
clone_size: few

cdr3_nt: TGTGCCAGCAGTTTAAGGACAAACACTGAAGCTTTCTTT
cdr3_aa: CASSLRTNTEAFF
v_call: TRBV27
j_call: TRBJ1-1
d_call: -
clone_size: -

cdr3_nt: TGTGCCATCAGTGTTTCACAGGGGGGATCCTATAATTCACCCCTCCACTTT
cdr3_aa: CAISVSQGGSYNSPLHF
v_call: TRBV10-3
j_call: TRBJ1-6
d_call: TRBD1
clone_size: -

cdr3_nt: TGTGCCAGTAGTATAGAGGGGGGGCTAGCGGGCGAGACCCAGTACTTC
cdr3_aa: CASSIEGGLAGETQYF
v_call: TRBV19
j_call: TRBJ2-5
d_call: TRBD2
clone_size: -

cdr3_nt: TGTGCCAGCAGTTTTCCACAGGGAGGGTACACTGAAGCTTTCTTT
cdr3_aa: CASSFPQGGYTEAFF
v_call: TRBV6-2/TRBV6-3
j_call: TRBJ1-1
d_call: -
clone_size: -

cdr3_nt: TGTGCCAGCAACCCAGGGGGCGCGAACTATGGCTACACCTTC
cdr3_aa: CASNPGGANYGYTF
v_call: TRBV27
j_call: TRBJ1-2
d_call: TRBD1
clone_size: -

cdr3_nt: TGTGCCAGTAGTGGACACCTTCCAGCCAAAAACATTCAGTACTTC
cdr3_aa: CASSGHLPAKNIQYF
v_call: TRBV19
j_call: TRBJ2-4
d_call: -
clone_size: -

cdr3_nt: TGTGCCAGCAGCTTATTTGCATGGGCAGGTTCTTTCAATGAGCAGTTCTTC
cdr3_aa: CASSLFAWAGSFNEQFF
v_call: TRBV7-2
j_call: TRBJ2-1
d_call: -
clone_size: -

cdr3_nt: TGTGCCACCAGCCCTCAAATAGACAGGGGGCATCAGCCCCAGCATTTT
cdr3_aa: CATSPQIDRGHQPQHF
v_call: TRBV15
j_call: TRBJ1-5
d_call: TRBD1
clone_size: -

cdr3_nt: TGTGCCAGCTCACCGGGACAGATGAACACTGAAGCTTTCTTT
cdr3_aa: CASSPGQMNTEAFF
v_call: TRBV18
j_call: TRBJ1-1
d_call: TRBD1
clone_size: -

cdr3_nt: TGTGCCAGCAGCCAGGGACAGGGGGTTGAAAAACTGTTTTTT
cdr3_aa: CASSQGQGVEKLFF
v_call: TRBV5-6
j_call: TRBJ1-4
d_call: TRBD1
clone_size: -

cdr3_nt: TGTGCCAGCCTAGACGGAAGCTCTGGAAACACCATATATTTT
cdr3_aa: CASLDGSSGNTIYF
v_call: TRBV6-5
j_call: TRBJ1-3
d_call: -
clone_size: -

cdr3_nt: TGTGCCAGCAGTTACCGGGGAGGTTCGAGCAATCAGCCCCAGCATTTT
cdr3_aa: CASSYRGGSSNQPQHF
v_call: TRBV6-5
j_call: TRBJ1-5
d_call: -
clone_size: -

cdr3_nt: TGTGCCAGCAGCCCACAGGGGGCTCTGGACAATGAGCAGTTCTTC
cdr3_aa: CASSPQGALDNEQFF
v_call: TRBV6-5
j_call: TRBJ2-1
d_call: TRBD1
clone_size: -

cdr3_nt: TGTGCCAGCAGCTTACCGCTAGATAATTCACCCCTCCACTTT
cdr3_aa: CASSLPLDNSPLHF
v_call: TRBV7-9
j_call: TRBJ1-6
d_call: -
clone_size: medium-sized

cdr3_nt: TGTGCCAGCAGCCAGGACTCCCCTAGGGAGACCCAGTACTTC
cdr3_aa: CASSQDSPRETQYF
v_call: TRBV3-1/TRBV3-2
j_call: TRBJ2-5
d_call: -
clone_size: -

cdr3_nt: TGTGCCTGGAACGGACAGCTCAACACTGAAGCTTTCTTT
cdr3_aa: CAWNGQLNTEAFF
v_call: TRBV30
j_call: TRBJ1-1
d_call: -
clone_size: -

cdr3_nt: TGTGCCAGCAGCCTCCTCGGGGGGCAGGACAATTCACCCCTCCACTTT
cdr3_aa: CASSLLGGQDNSPLHF
v_call: TRBV4-2
j_call: TRBJ1-6
d_call: -
clone_size: -

cdr3_nt: TGTGCCAGCAGCCAAAATAGCGGGGGGGCCTACGAGCAGTACTTC
cdr3_aa: CASSQNSGGAYEQYF
v_call: TRBV3-1/TRBV3-2
j_call: TRBJ2-7
d_call: TRBD2
clone_size: -

cdr3_nt: TGTGCCAGCAGGGGGACAGGAATTGGTCAGCCCCAGCATTTT
cdr3_aa: CASRGTGIGQPQHF
v_call: TRBV2
j_call: TRBJ1-5
d_call: TRBD1
clone_size: -

cdr3_nt: TGTGCCAGCAGCTTAGCAGCGGGAGGGGAGTACAATCAGCCCCAGCATTTT
cdr3_aa: CASSLAAGGEYNQPQHF
v_call: TRBV7-9
j_call: TRBJ1-5
d_call: -
clone_size: once

cdr3_nt: TGTGCCAGCAGTTACCAGGGATCCGGGGCCAACGTCCTGACTTTC
cdr3_aa: CASSYQGSGANVLTF
v_call: TRBV6-5
j_call: TRBJ2-6
d_call: -
clone_size: -

cdr3_nt: TGCGCCAGCTCCCGGGACTTGGCCTACGAGCAGTACTTC
cdr3_aa: CASSRDLAYEQYF
v_call: TRBV5-1
j_call: TRBJ2-7
d_call: -
clone_size: once

cdr3_nt: TGTGCCAGCTCCCTAAAACAGGGGGGTACCTACGAGCAGTACTTC
cdr3_aa: CASSLKQGGTYEQYF
v_call: TRBV18
j_call: TRBJ2-7
d_call: TRBD1
clone_size: -

cdr3_nt: TGTGCCAGCAGTGAACTTAGCGGGGGGGCCCAGTACTTC
cdr3_aa: CASSELSGGAQYF
v_call: TRBV25-1
j_call: TRBJ2-5
d_call: TRBD2
clone_size: -

cdr3_nt: TGCGCCAGCAGCTTGGCCGGGGTTAGCGGGGAAAAACTGTTTTTT
cdr3_aa: CASSLAGVSGEKLFF
v_call: TRBV5-1
j_call: TRBJ1-4
d_call: -
clone_size: -

cdr3_nt: TGTGCCAGTAGTCCGACAGATTCACCCCTCCACTTT
cdr3_aa: CASSPTDSPLHF
v_call: TRBV19
j_call: TRBJ1-6
d_call: -
clone_size: -

cdr3_nt: TGTGCCAGCAGCCGTGACGTACAGGTATACTATGGCTACACCTTC
cdr3_aa: CASSRDVQVYYGYTF
v_call: TRBV5-5
j_call: TRBJ1-2
d_call: -
clone_size: -

cdr3_nt: TGTGCCAGCAGCCCCCGGTCGAATAGCAATCAGCCCCAGCATTTT
cdr3_aa: CASSPRSNSNQPQHF
v_call: TRBV27
j_call: TRBJ1-5
d_call: -
clone_size: -

cdr3_nt: TGTGCCAGCAGCCAGAGGGCCACTGAAGCTTTCTTT
cdr3_aa: CASSQRATEAFF
v_call: TRBV14
j_call: TRBJ1-1
d_call: -
clone_size: once

cdr3_nt: TGCAGCGTCCTGACAGGGGTGAACACCGGGGAGCTGTTTTTT
cdr3_aa: CSVLTGVNTGELFF
v_call: TRBV29-1
j_call: TRBJ2-2
d_call: TRBD1
clone_size: -

cdr3_nt: TGCAGAGCGGGAGGGGCCTACGAGCAGTACTTC
cdr3_aa: CRAGGAYEQYF
v_call: TRBV20-1
j_call: TRBJ2-7
d_call: TRBD2
clone_size: -

cdr3_nt: TGTGCCATCTCCCGGGATGGGGAGCAGCCCCAGCATTTT
cdr3_aa: CAISRDGEQPQHF
v_call: TRBV10-3
j_call: TRBJ1-5
d_call: -
clone_size: -

cdr3_nt: TGTGCTAGCAGCTTAGGAACGGACTGGAAAGAGACCCAGTACTTC
cdr3_aa: CASSLGTDWKETQYF
v_call: TRBV7-7
j_call: TRBJ2-5
d_call: -
clone_size: -

cdr3_nt: TGTGCCACCAGTGGAGGCAGGGGCTCCTACAATGAGCAGTTCTTC
cdr3_aa: CATSGGRGSYNEQFF
v_call: TRBV24-1
j_call: TRBJ2-1
d_call: -
clone_size: -

cdr3_nt: TGTGCCAGCAGCCCCAGGGTCACTGAAGCTTTCTTT
cdr3_aa: CASSPRVTEAFF
v_call: TRBV11-2
j_call: TRBJ1-1
d_call: -
clone_size: -

cdr3_nt: TGTGCCAGCAGCTTAGGATTAACAGGGTCACCCCTCCACTTT
cdr3_aa: CASSLGLTGSPLHF
v_call: TRBV7-9
j_call: TRBJ1-6
d_call: -
clone_size: -

cdr3_nt: TGTGCCTGGAGTGTACGGGGATACCAAGAGACCCAGTACTTC
cdr3_aa: CAWSVRGYQETQYF
v_call: TRBV30
j_call: TRBJ2-5
d_call: -
clone_size: -

cdr3_nt: TGTGCCAGCAGCTTAGGCGGAGGTGGCTACACCTTC
cdr3_aa: CASSLGGGGYTF
v_call: TRBV7-9
j_call: TRBJ1-2
d_call: -
clone_size: -

cdr3_nt: TGTGCCAGCTCACCAGACAGGGGCCGTACCTACGAGCAGTACTTC
cdr3_aa: CASSPDRGRTYEQYF
v_call: TRBV18
j_call: TRBJ2-7
d_call: TRBD1
clone_size: -

cdr3_nt: TGTGCCACTGCTCTAGGGAGAAGCAATCAGCCCCAGCATTTT
cdr3_aa: CATALGRSNQPQHF
v_call: TRBV6-5
j_call: TRBJ1-5
d_call: -
clone_size: -

cdr3_nt: TGTGCCAGTAGTAGGGCAGACCGCTCCTACGAGCAGTACTTC
cdr3_aa: CASSRADRSYEQYF
v_call: TRBV19
j_call: TRBJ2-7
d_call: -
clone_size: -